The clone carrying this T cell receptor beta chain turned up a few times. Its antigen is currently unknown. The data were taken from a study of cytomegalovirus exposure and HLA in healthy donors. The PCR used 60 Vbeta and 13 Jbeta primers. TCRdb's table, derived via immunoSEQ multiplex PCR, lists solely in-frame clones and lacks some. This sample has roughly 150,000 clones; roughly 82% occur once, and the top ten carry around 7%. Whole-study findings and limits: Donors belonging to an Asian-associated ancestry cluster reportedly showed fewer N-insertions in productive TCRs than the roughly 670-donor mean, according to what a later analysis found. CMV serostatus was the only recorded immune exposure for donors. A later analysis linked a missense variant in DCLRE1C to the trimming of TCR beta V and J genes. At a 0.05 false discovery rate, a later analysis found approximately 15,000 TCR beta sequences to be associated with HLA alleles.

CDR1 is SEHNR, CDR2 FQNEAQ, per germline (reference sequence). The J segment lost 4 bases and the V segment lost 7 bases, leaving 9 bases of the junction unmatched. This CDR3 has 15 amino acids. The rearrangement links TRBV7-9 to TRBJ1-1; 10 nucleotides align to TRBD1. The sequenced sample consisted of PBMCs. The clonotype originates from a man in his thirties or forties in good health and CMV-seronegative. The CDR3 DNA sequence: TGTGCCAGCAACGACCCTAGGACAGGGGGCACTGAAGCTTTCTTT. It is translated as CASNDPRTGGTEAFF.